The rows below give T cell receptor beta chains drawn from one sample of a study of blood T cell repertoires in COVID-19. Here immunoSEQ multiplex PCR was the method, and the copy in TCRdb shows in-frame clones only, minus some. Among about 210,000 clones, 81% were seen once, and the ten largest hold 8.9%. Sequenced input: PBMCs or T cells enriched from blood (not recorded which). All receptors derive from a woman aged 45-65 years with acute COVID-19. Each CDR3 is given with its conserved first and last residue. Each record gives: V gene, clone size, J gene, CDR3 protein. Part of the rows lack a size; the others show once, few, many or a class for expanded clones.

TRBV6-2/TRBV6-3	NA	TRBJ2-7	CASSYYGVGTSGIYEQYF
TRBV11-2	NA	TRBJ1-2	CASSQRGVGYTF
TRBV9	NA	TRBJ2-5	CASSVDIQETQYF
TRBV7-8	NA	TRBJ2-1	CASSSRGLSSYNEQFF
TRBV7-9	NA	TRBJ1-1	CASSLTGLMNTEAFF
TRBV28	NA	TRBJ1-4	CASSFGRGGGNEKLFF
TRBV4-3	NA	TRBJ2-7	CASSQVLAGGPSYEQYF
TRBV5-6	NA	TRBJ2-2	CASSLASGGGSTGELFF
TRBV7-2	few	TRBJ1-3	CASSLMGLSGNTIYF
TRBV5-4	NA	TRBJ2-5	CASSFEVAGGRIQETQYF
TRBV11-2	few	TRBJ2-3	CASSHGLAQDTQYF
TRBV21-1	NA	TRBJ1-2	CASSERTGGANYGYTF
TRBV7-8	NA	TRBJ2-1	CASSLRGRTSGRDFYNEQFF
TRBV27	NA	TRBJ2-1	CASSLGLAGLSEQFF
TRBV7-8	NA	TRBJ1-3	CASSLTPVGGSGNTIYF
TRBV27	NA	TRBJ2-7	CASSPATSGRVYEQYF
TRBV6-5	NA	TRBJ1-1	CASSYSDAGSEAFF
TRBV6-2/TRBV6-3	NA	TRBJ2-7	CASSYGGKSYEQYF
TRBV7-2	NA	TRBJ2-7	CASSWTGGVYEQYF
TRBV14	NA	TRBJ1-5	CASSDGGPGPYSNQPQHF